This T cell receptor beta chain is drawn from a study of blood T cells in healthy people across ages. Donors were systemically healthy Caucasian individuals from Russia aged roughly 6 to 100 years. Peripheral blood was drawn, approximately 9.5 milliliters per donor. Extracted total RNA amounted to at least 6 micrograms for each sample. The CDR3 consists of 15 residues. Germline loops: CDR1 MDHEN, CDR2 SYDVKM. V gave up 4 bases and J gave up 0 bases, with 10 bases separating them. A second PCR, run for about 6 to 11 cycles, used a sample-barcoded 5' primer plus a J-beta primer mix. Each cDNA molecule, via a template-switch adaptor with 12 random nucleotides, was tagged. TCRdb passed the 5' RACE reads through MiXCR, listing each CDR3 protein once. Here the sample spans some 1.5 million distinct CDR3 sequences, 28% being singletons.

The chain links TRBV28 to TRBJ1-5; D remains unclear. The sequencing sample was made of blood. The sequence was obtained from a woman in her twenties or thirties in good health. The CDR3 loop is CASSSQTFSNQPQHF. The CDR3 nucleotides are TGTGCCAGCAGTTCCCAGACTTTTAGCAATCAGCCCCAGCATTTT.